This TCR beta chain is from a study of beta chain features in type 1 diabetes. CD45RO/CCR7/CD25/CD127/CD95/CD27 separated CD4+ naive, central memory, regulatory and stem cell-like memory cells by sorting. Trimming at V came to 6 bases and at J to 7 bases, leaving 8 bases not matched to a gene. Germline CDR1 is SGHRS and CDR2 is YFSETQ. The CDR3 covers 13 residues. This clone was recorded a few times. Its antigen is undetermined. Every isolated RNA sample was fully reverse transcribed, so sequencing captured expressed TCRB transcripts. Sequenced by immunoSEQ multiplex PCR; TCRdb stores in-frame clones only, minus some. The sample lists 50,000 or so clones, roughly 40% occurring once. Study outcomes and limitations: Equally in patients and controls, shorter templates might have been favored by PCR. Type 1 diabetes patients showed fewer insertions and more deletions at VDJ junctions. TCRB CDR3 length was moderately but significantly reduced in all four CD4+ subsets of Type 1 diabetes patients. Researchers reported that naive, central memory and Treg TCRB repertoires appeared more similar in patients than in healthy donors.

The J gene is TRBJ2-7, the V gene TRBV5-1; TRBD1 agrees at 9 bases. The sequence came from a man aged 25-45 years with type 1 diabetes. Specimen: Tregs from blood. This CDR3 is CASNRGQSGEQYF. The CDR3 DNA reads as TGCGCCAGCAACAGGGGGCAGTCGGGTGAGCAGTACTTC.